A single sample is the source of the 16 T cell receptor beta chains below, sequenced in a study of tumor-infiltrating lymphocytes in primary liver carcinoma (dated by TCRdb to between 2016 and 2019). Without any cell sorting, total RNA and DNA were co-extracted from roughly 20-30 mg of bulk tissue using the AllPrep DNA/RNA mini kit. Instrument on record: Illumina HiSeq 2500. TCRbeta-specific cDNA was reverse-transcribed from about 500 ng total RNA using a constant-region primer and ProtoScript II reverse transcriptase. Three nested multiplex PCR rounds, following a slightly modified ARM-PCR procedure, were used to build the TCRbeta libraries. Each of the first two PCR rounds ran for nine to eleven cycles and used multiplex TRBV1-TRBV30 forward primers together with a Cbeta reverse primer. The raw public data were reprocessed by TCRdb itself: fastp quality trimming at Q25, MiXCR clonotype calling, in-frame beta chains only. For every CDR3 protein sequence, its rows merge into one entry that carries the most common genes and DNA. The sample records about 120,000 distinct CDR3 sequences, about two thirds of which are singletons. The top ten clones comprise about 8% of the sample.

Specimen: tumor-adjacent normal liver tissue. The receptors here all came from a woman aged 55-69 years with primary liver carcinoma and hepatitis B virus infection.

As to this clonotype: A read error is possible here, since a much larger clone lies one base away. The rearrangement uses TRBV7-9 and TRBJ2-2; D tentatively fits TRBD1 or TRBD2 (5 bases each). V lost 1 base to trimming and J lost 2 bases, with 8 bases between them. CDR3 length equals 15 residues. Looked up from germline, CDR1 is SEHNR and CDR2 is FQNEAQ (reference sequence). The CDR3: CASSLGRGNTGELFF. The CDR3 DNA follows: TGTGCCAGCAGCTTAGGCCGGGGCAACACCGGGGAGCTGTTTTTT.

About this clonotype: The junction differs from germline at one of its ends, possibly a read error. The chain employs TRBV11-2 and TRBJ2-7; a possible D gene is TRBD1 (6 bases). The CDR3 has 12 residues. Germline-derived CDR1 and CDR2 are SGHAT and FQNNGV. Written as DNA, the CDR3 is TGTGCCGGCAGTCCCAGGGGCTACGAGCAGTACTTC. As protein: CAGSPRGYEQYF.

The chain is built from TRBV19 and TRBJ2-7, with D hard to call. V was clipped by 3 bases and J by 5 bases, with 8 bases between them. Germline V CDR1 and CDR2: LNHDA, SQIVND (reference sequence). This CDR3 has 12 residues. The DNA of the CDR3 is TGTGCCAGTAGTATCCTAGGAAACGAGCAGTACTTC. Protein sequence: CASSILGNEQYF.

V and J are TRBV4-2 and TRBJ2-7; TRBD2 matches 9 bases. Looked up from germline, CDR1 is LGHNA and CDR2 is YNFKEQ. This CDR3 is built from 20 residues. Germline trimming cut 4 bases from V and 5 bases from J; bases unmatched to any gene: 24. CDR3 region: CASSPSISGRKPASLHEQYF. The CDR3 DNA follows: TGTGCCAGCAGCCCCTCGATCAGCGGGAGGAAACCGGCTTCCCTCCACGAGCAGTACTTC.

About this clonotype itself: With a much larger clone just one base away, this may be a read error. Here the CDR3 omits its conserved ending phenylalanine or tryptophan, so a read error is the likely source. The chain is built from TRBV5-1 and TRBJ2-3, with a weak D call TRBD2 (5 bases). Between the trimmed V and J ends, which lost 7 bases and 8 bases, there was a span of 11 bases. This CDR3 has 11 residues. The germline CDR1 and CDR2 sequences are SGHRS and YFSETQ. The CDR3 sequence: CASEGGSTQYL. The CDR3 DNA follows: TGCGCCAGCGAAGGTGGGAGTACGCAGTATTTA.

This clonotype was observed many times. V and J are TRBV5-4 and TRBJ1-2, with 11 bases identical to TRBD1. The ends lost 4 bases at V and 4 bases at J; junction bases unmatched: 6. Germline CDR1 SGHNT, CDR2 YYREEE (reference sequence). The CDR3 totals 15 residues. CDR3 sequence reads: CASSGPGQGVYGYTF. CDR3 DNA: TGTGCCAGCAGCGGTCCGGGACAGGGGGTCTATGGCTACACCTTC.

This clonotype was observed a handful of times. This CDR3 fails to terminate in the conserved phenylalanine or tryptophan, so it likely reflects a read error. The chain is built from TRBV11-2 and TRBJ2-5; D is ambiguous. The germline gives CDR1 SGHAT, CDR2 FQNNGV. This CDR3 has 16 residues. V shed 5 bases and J shed 2 bases, with 18 bases lying between them. CDR3 nucleotides: TGTGCCAGCAGCCCGCACCATCACATGAAGCAAGAGACCCAGTACCTC. Residues: CASSPHHHMKQETQYL.

As for this clonotype: A much larger clone differs from this one at a single base, so this may be a read error. The chain links TRBV4-1 to TRBJ2-7; D possibly corresponds to TRBD2 (5 bases). The CDR3 sequence is 13 residues long. Germline CDR1 is MGHRA and CDR2 is YSYEKL. CDR3 protein: CARSNRDSYEQYF. DNA for the CDR3: TGCGCCCGCAGCAACCGGGACTCCTACGAGCAGTACTTC.

This clonotype has ten or more counts. The chain uses TRBV29-1 and TRBJ2-3; a weak D match, TRBD2 (5 bases). The CDR3 length is 12 residues. Germline V lookup: CDR1 SQVTM, CDR2 ANQGSEA. With 7 bases removed from V and 10 bases from J, the gap between germline ends came to 18 bases. The CDR3 sequence: CSGTALDPAQYF. The CDR3 nucleotides read TGCAGCGGTACGGCACTAGACCCGGCGCAGTATTTT.

In this sample, this clonotype turned up many times. This chain uses TRBV6-1 with TRBJ2-1, with TRBD2 identical over 10 bases. Germline V gene lookup returns CDR1 MNHNS and CDR2 SASEGT. J lost 5 bases, V lost 10 bases, and 14 bases had no gene match. The CDR3 totals 16 residues. CDR3 region: CATTLGTGTSDNEQFF. DNA for the CDR3: TGTGCCACCACACTCGGGACCGGGACTAGCGACAATGAGCAGTTCTTC.

The chain has TRBV6-2 or TRBV6-3 and TRBJ2-4; the match to TRBD1 covers 7 bases. The germline V gene has CDR1 MNHEY and CDR2 SVGEGT. CDR3 length: 17 residues. With V trimmed by 4 bases and J by 6 bases, 15 bases remained unmatched. CDR3 DNA sequence: TGTGCCAGCAGTTCTCTAAAAGGGGACAGCCGGAGAAACATTCAGTACTTC. This codes for CASSSLKGDSRRNIQYF.

Concerning this clonotype itself: The conserved phenylalanine or tryptophan is not found at the CDR3 terminus, so this likely reflects a read error. This CDR3 is CASTLRVAGELFY. CDR3 DNA: TGTGCCAGCACGTTAAGGGTCGCCGGGGAGCTGTTTTAT. The rearrangement uses TRBV12-3 or TRBV12-4 and TRBJ2-2; no firm D call. The V end was cut by 7 bases, the J end by 6 bases, with 12 bases between. CDR3 length equals 13 residues.

This clonotype showed up many times. The chain recombines TRBV10-3 with TRBJ2-3; 8 nucleotides line up with TRBD1. V lost 5 bases, J lost 4 bases, and 5 bases stayed unmatched. The CDR3 loop spans 14 amino acids. Germline CDR1 and CDR2: ENHRY and SYGVKD. The CDR3 DNA follows: TGTGCCATCAGTCCCGGGACAGGCTCAGATACGCAGTATTTT. Translating gives CAISPGTGSDTQYF.

A word on this clonotype: A much larger clone lies one base from this, so it may be a read error. The V call is TRBV28, the J call TRBJ2-7; D perhaps matches TRBD1 (6 bases). The CDR3 covers 14 residues. In germline, CDR1 is MDHEN, CDR2 SYDVKM. Here the CDR3 reads CGSQKQGSVYEQYF. The CDR3 region has the DNA TGTGGCAGCCAGAAACAGGGTTCAGTCTACGAGCAGTACTTC.

A note on this clonotype: A much bigger clone sits one base away, suggesting this may be a read error. The chain carries TRBV6-6 and TRBJ1-1, with 7 positions matching TRBD1. With V trimmed by 7 bases and J by 0 bases, 11 bases remained unmatched. In germline, CDR1 is MNHNY, CDR2 SVGAGI (reference sequence). The CDR3 is 16 residues long. The CDR3 DNA reads TGTGCCAGCACTCGGGGACAGCTCTCCATGAACACTGAAGCTTTCTTT. It translates to CASTRGQLSMNTEAFF.

This clonotype occurred many times. This sequence joins TRBV11-1 and TRBJ2-1; D unresolved. Between the trimmed V and J ends, which lost 5 bases and 0 bases, there was a span of 14 bases. Germline V lookup: CDR1 SGHAT, CDR2 FQDESV (reference sequence). This CDR3 region has 16 residues. DNA for the CDR3: TGTGCCAGCAGCCCCCGGGTGGCGGACTCCTACAATGAGCAGTTCTTC. Protein sequence: CASSPRVADSYNEQFF.